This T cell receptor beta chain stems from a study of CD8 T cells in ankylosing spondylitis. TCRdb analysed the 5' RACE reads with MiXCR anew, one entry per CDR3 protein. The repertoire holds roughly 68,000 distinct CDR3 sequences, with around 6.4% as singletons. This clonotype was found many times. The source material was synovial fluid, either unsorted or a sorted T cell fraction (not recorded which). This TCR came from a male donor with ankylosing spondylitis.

CDR3 residues: CASRLGLNYGYTF. In DNA form, the CDR3 reads TGTGCCAGCAGGCTGGGACTTAACTATGGCTACACCTTC. This chain connects TRBV2 to TRBJ1-2; D possibly corresponds to TRBD1 (5 bases). Trimming took off 6 bases at V and 1 base at J, with 9 bases between the two ends. CDR1 is SNHLY and CDR2 is FYNNEI in the germline V gene. This CDR3 comprises 13 residues.